This T cell receptor beta chain is from a study of T cell changes during pregnancy in multiple sclerosis. Germline CDR1 reads SGHRS; CDR2 reads YFSETQ. The CDR3 sequence is 15 residues long. The junction had 4 bases not matched to a gene; V was cut back by 0 bases and J by 8 bases. Repertoires were generated with immunoSEQ multiplex PCR, while TCRdb's copy carries only in-frame clones and drops some. The repertoire holds 40,000 or so clones, about 88% seen once, with about 1.2% in the top ten. The TCR comes from a female donor with multiple sclerosis, enrolled in a pregnancy study. The J gene is TRBJ2-3, the V gene TRBV5-1; the match to TRBD2 covers 12 bases. The sample was CD4+ T cells from peripheral blood mononuclear cells, taken in the first trimester of pregnancy. For the CDR3, the DNA is TGCGCCAGCAGCTTGGGACTAGCGGGAGCGGGTACGCAGTATTTT. Amino acid sequence: CASSLGLAGAGTQYF.